Sequencing of this T cell receptor (beta chain) was carried out in a study of T cells after yellow fever vaccination. In the study overall: Fractions of low cell number were prepared using SMART-Seq v4 Ultra Low Input. General observations from the study: Booster samples showed a return of most primary-vaccination clones (roughly 95% CD4, about 88% CD8). Peak timing came faster in the weaker secondary response, day 5 versus 15.

This clonotype came up a few times. The antigen remains unidentified. 5'RACE template switching added a universal primer site and UMIs to TCR cDNA. One entry per CDR3 protein results from TCRdb running MiXCR on the 5' RACE reads. The sample consists of just under 600,000 distinct CDR3 sequences, roughly 12% of them appearing once. Sequenced material: PBMCs, taken on the day of the yellow fever booster vaccination. The receptor's source is a young man who received the YFV17D yellow fever vaccine.

CDR3 nucleotide sequence: TGTGCCAGCAGCCAAGATCAACCCCCTTACACCGGGGAGCTGTTTTTT. Its protein product is CASSQDQPPYTGELFF. V and J are TRBV3-1 and TRBJ2-2; D is unresolved. CDR3 length: 16 residues. Germline V gene sequence: CDR1 LGHDT, CDR2 YNNKEL (reference sequence). V was cut by 0 bases and J by 3 bases, with 11 bases left in between.